A single sample gave rise to the 7 T cell receptor beta chains below, sequenced in a study of lymphopenia after photon versus proton radiotherapy. Measured with immunoSEQ multiplex PCR; TCRdb has only the in-frame clones, and not every one. The data show 75,000 or so clones, around four fifths seen once. The input for sequencing was peripheral blood, taken from a patient treated with proton-based radiotherapy. The source of these receptors is a man in his sixties with pancreatic cancer.

This sequence joins TRBV28 and TRBJ1-1; perhaps TRBD1 as D (5 bases). Trimming shortened V by 2 bases and J by 1 base, and 11 bases separated the two germline ends. The CDR3 runs 15 residues. The germline CDR1 and CDR2 sequences are MDHEN and SYDVKM. This chain's CDR3 is CASSLIKGRNTEAFF. The CDR3 bases are TGTGCCAGCAGTTTAATAAAGGGGAGGAACACTGAAGCTTTCTTT.

The chain carries TRBV28 and TRBJ1-1; 8 bases are shared with TRBD1. The germline V gene has CDR1 MDHEN and CDR2 SYDVKM. This CDR3 contains 14 residues. V shed 4 bases, J shed 6 bases, and the junction held 7 bases outside the gene matches. The CDR3, as DNA: TGTGCCAGCAGTTCGGACAGGGTAAGGGCTGAAGCTTTCTTT. It encodes CASSSDRVRAEAFF.

The gene calls are TRBV28 and TRBJ1-5; 8 bases line up with TRBD1. J gave up 3 bases and V 8 bases, and 9 bases lay outside the gene matches. The CDR3 is made up of 15 amino acids. Germline V gives CDR1 MDHEN, CDR2 SYDVKM. CDR3 in amino acids: CASRDGTGNNQPQHF. DNA for the CDR3: TGTGCCAGCCGTGACGGGACAGGCAACAATCAGCCCCAGCATTTT.

The genes are TRBV6-6 and TRBJ1-6; weak D call: TRBD1 (5 bases). The CDR3 has 14 residues. CDR1 MNHNY and CDR2 SVGAGI come from the germline V gene (reference sequence). V lost 2 bases to trimming and J lost 13 bases, with 15 bases between them. The CDR3 DNA is TGTGCCAGCAGTTACATTCTGATCGGGGGGCCCCTCCACTTT. This sequence encodes CASSYILIGGPLHF.

The chain recombines TRBV9 with TRBJ2-7, with D tentatively TRBD2 (5 bases). The germline V gene has CDR1 SGDLS and CDR2 YYNGEE. V was cut by 2 bases and J by 6 bases, with 15 bases left in between. The CDR3 totals 14 residues. This CDR3 reads CASSVRGGDGEQYF. The CDR3 nucleotides are TGTGCCAGCAGCGTCCGGGGTGGTGACGGCGAGCAGTACTTC. Full variable domain (outside the CDR3, taken from reference TRBV9 and TRBJ2-7): DSGVTQTPKHLITATGQRVTLRCSPRSGDLSVYWYQQSLDQGLQFLIQYYNGEERAKGNILERFSAQQFPDLHSELNLSSLELGDSALYFCASSVRGGDGEQYFGPGTRLTVT.

This chain joins TRBV5-4 and TRBJ2-5; D is possibly TRBD1 or TRBD2 (5 bases each). In germline, CDR1 is SGHNT, CDR2 YYREEE (reference sequence). V dropped 5 bases and J dropped 4 bases, with 18 bases sitting between them. The CDR3 runs 15 residues. The CDR3: CASSLGAAQGETQYF. The CDR3, as DNA: TGTGCCAGCAGTCTCGGGGCCGCCCAGGGAGAGACCCAGTACTTC.

The chain recombines TRBV27 with TRBJ1-5; 9 bases are shared with TRBD1. Germline CDR1 and CDR2: MNHEY and SMNVEV (reference sequence). There are 14 residues in the CDR3. V was pared by 5 bases and J by 6 bases, with 5 bases of the junction left unmatched. The chain's CDR3 is CASSKTGGFQPQHF. DNA of the CDR3: TGTGCCAGCAGTAAAACAGGGGGCTTTCAGCCCCAGCATTTT.